Below, one T cell receptor (beta chain) is given with its context. The sample is drawn from a study of shared T cell receptors in the human thymus. Using immunoSEQ multiplex PCR, the repertoire was profiled, and TCRdb retains in-frame clones only, with some absent. The data contain 550,000 to 800,000 clones, 80% to 90% of them singletons. The germline V and J ends were trimmed by 6 bases and 3 bases, with 15 bases remaining between them. CDR1 is MDHEN and CDR2 is SYDVKM in the germline V gene. This CDR3 spans 15 amino acids. Separately, the same data were catalogued under a study of human thymus T cells. That paper notes: Thymus specimens were resections from corrective heart surgery. There appeared to be biased usage of V and J genes in thymic and blood repertoires.

The V and J genes are TRBV28 and TRBJ1-5; D might be TRBD1 (5 bases). Sequencing input: thymocytes. The clonotype originates from a girl under three years old with a congenital heart defect. CDR3 protein: CASRLPGHFNQPQHF. As DNA, the CDR3 is TGTGCCAGCAGACTACCCGGACACTTCAATCAGCCCCAGCATTTT.